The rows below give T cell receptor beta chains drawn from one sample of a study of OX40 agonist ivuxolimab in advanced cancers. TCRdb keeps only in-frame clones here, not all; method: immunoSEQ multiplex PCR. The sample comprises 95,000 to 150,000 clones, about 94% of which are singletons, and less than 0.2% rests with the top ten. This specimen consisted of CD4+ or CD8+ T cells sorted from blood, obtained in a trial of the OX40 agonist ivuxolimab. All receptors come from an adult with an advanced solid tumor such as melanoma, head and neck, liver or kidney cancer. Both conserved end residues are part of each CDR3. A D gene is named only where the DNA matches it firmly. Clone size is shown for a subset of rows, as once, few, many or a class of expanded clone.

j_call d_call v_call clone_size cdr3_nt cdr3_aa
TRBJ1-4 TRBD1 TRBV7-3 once TGTGCCAGCAGCCACCCGGGACAGGGGCGAGAAAAACTGTTTTTT CASSHPGQGREKLFF
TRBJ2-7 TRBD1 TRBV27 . TGTGCCAGCAGTTTCCGGACAGGCGCCTTACCCTACGAGCAGTACTTC CASSFRTGALPYEQYF
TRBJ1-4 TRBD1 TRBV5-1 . TGCGCCAGCAGCCTAACTGTGGGACAGGGGAATGAAAAACTGTTTTTT CASSLTVGQGNEKLFF
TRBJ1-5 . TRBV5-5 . TGTGCCAGCAGCTTGGATCTTAGCAATCAGCCCCAGCATTTT CASSLDLSNQPQHF
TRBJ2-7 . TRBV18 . TGTGCCAGCTCACCACCGTCAGGGTTTGACGAGCAGTACTTC CASSPPSGFDEQYF
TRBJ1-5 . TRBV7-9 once TGTGCCAGCAGCACCCATGGGCAGCCCCAGCATTTT CASSTHGQPQHF
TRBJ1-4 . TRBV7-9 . TGTGCCAGCAGCAATCAGGGAGGGGTTGAAAAACTGTTTTTT CASSNQGGVEKLFF
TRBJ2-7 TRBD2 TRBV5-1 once TGCGCCAGCAGCTTATCTAGCGGGTTCTCCTACGAGCAGTACTTC CASSLSSGFSYEQYF
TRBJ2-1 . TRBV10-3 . TGTGCCATCAGTGTAGTATCCTACAATGAGCAGTTCTTC CAISVVSYNEQFF
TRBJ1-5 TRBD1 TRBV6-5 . TGTGCCAGCAGGACGGGACAGTTCCAGCCCCAGCATTTT CASRTGQFQPQHF
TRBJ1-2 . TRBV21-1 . TGTGCTAATACAGGAAATGGCTACACCTTC CANTGNGYTF
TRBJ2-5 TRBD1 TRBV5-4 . TGTGCCAGCAGTTTCGGACAGGAAGAGACCCAGTACTTC CASSFGQEETQYF
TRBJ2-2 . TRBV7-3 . TGTGCCAGCAGCCCCGTAAGCCCCCACGGGGAGCTGTTTTTT CASSPVSPHGELFF
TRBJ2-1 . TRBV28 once TGTGCCAGCGGGCCGCACAATGAGCAGTTCTTC CASGPHNEQFF
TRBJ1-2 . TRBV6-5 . TGTGCCAGCAGCCGTGGCGGTAGGGGAGCAGGTGGCTACACCTTC CASSRGGRGAGGYTF
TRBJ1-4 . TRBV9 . TGTGCCAGCAGCGTGGGCGGAGATGAAAAACTGTTTTTT CASSVGGDEKLFF
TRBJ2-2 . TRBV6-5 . TGTGCCAGCAGTTACGTTGGATTCACCGGGGAGCTGTTTTTT CASSYVGFTGELFF
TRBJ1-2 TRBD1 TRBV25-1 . TGTGCCAGCAGTGAATTGAAGGGGGCCCTTTACTATGGCTACACCTTC CASSELKGALYYGYTF
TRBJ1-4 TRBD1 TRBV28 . TGTGCCAGCAGTTTAGGAGGACAGGAAGAAAAACTGTTTTTT CASSLGGQEEKLFF
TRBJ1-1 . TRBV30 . TGTGCCTGGAGTCAGCCACTCCGAGCTTTCTTT CAWSQPLRAFF
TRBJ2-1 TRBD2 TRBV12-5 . TGTGCTACCACCGGCCAAGAGCGGGGGGACAATGAGCAGTTCTTC CATTGQERGDNEQFF
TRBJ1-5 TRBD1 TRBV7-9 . TGTGCCAGCAGCCTAGCGGGGACAGGAGGTGTGGGCAATCAGCCCCAGCATTTT CASSLAGTGGVGNQPQHF
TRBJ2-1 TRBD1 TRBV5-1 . TGCGCCAGCAGCTCCAGGGGGTCTATTGTTGAGCAGTTCTTC CASSSRGSIVEQFF
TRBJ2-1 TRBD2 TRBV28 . TGTGCCAGCAGTCCAGCGGGAGGGAATGAGCAGTTCTTC CASSPAGGNEQFF
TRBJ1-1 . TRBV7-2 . TGTGCCAGCAGCTTGAAGCCTGGCACTGAAGCTTTCTTT CASSLKPGTEAFF
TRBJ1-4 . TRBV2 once TGTGCCAGCAGGGCAGATTCAGGCCTAGAAAAACTGTTTTTT CASRADSGLEKLFF
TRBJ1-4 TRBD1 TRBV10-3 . TGTGCCATCAGTGAGTCGACAGGGACGGGGGAAAAACTGTTTTTT CAISESTGTGEKLFF
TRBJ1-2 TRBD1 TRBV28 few TGTGCCAGCAGTCCCATGACCGGGACAGGGGCGGATGGCTACACCTTC CASSPMTGTGADGYTF
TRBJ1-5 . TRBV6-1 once TGTGCCAGCAGTGTTTCCGGGGGAAGCAATCAGCCCCAGCATTTT CASSVSGGSNQPQHF
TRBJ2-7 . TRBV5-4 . TGTGCCAGCAGCTTGGAGGGTCTAGGTTACGAGCAGTACTTC CASSLEGLGYEQYF
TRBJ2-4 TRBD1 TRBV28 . TGTGCCAGCAGTGGACAGGGGGCTGCCAAAAACATTCAGTACTTC CASSGQGAAKNIQYF
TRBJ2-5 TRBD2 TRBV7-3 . TGTGCCAGCAGCTTAAACTTTGCGGGAGGCCCACAAGAGACCCAGTACTTC CASSLNFAGGPQETQYF
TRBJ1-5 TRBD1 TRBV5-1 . TGCGCCAGCAGCTTGACAGGGGAACAGCCCCAGCATTTT CASSLTGEQPQHF
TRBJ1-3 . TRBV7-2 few TGTGCCAGCAGCTTAGCGGTGGGCCTCTCTGGAAACACCATATATTTT CASSLAVGLSGNTIYF
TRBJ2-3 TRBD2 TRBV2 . TGTGCCAGCAGGAGGGGACTAGCGGGGGGGATTAGCACAGATACGCAGTATTTT CASRRGLAGGISTDTQYF
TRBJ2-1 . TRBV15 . TGTGCCACCAGCAGCTTGAATAGGGTTCATGAGCAGTTCTTC CATSSLNRVHEQFF
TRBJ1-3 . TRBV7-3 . TGTGCCAGCAGCCGACAGACAGGTGGAAACACCATATATTTT CASSRQTGGNTIYF
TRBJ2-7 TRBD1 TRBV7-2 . TGTGCCAGCAGCCTCCGACAGGGAGTAGTAAACGAGCAGTACTTC CASSLRQGVVNEQYF
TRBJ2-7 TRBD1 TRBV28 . TGTGCCAGCAGCCGGGACAGGGGGCTCTACGAGCAGTACTTC CASSRDRGLYEQYF
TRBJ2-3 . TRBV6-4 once TGTGCCAGCAGTGAAGTCGGTCAGGGGAGCACAGATACGCAGTATTTT CASSEVGQGSTDTQYF
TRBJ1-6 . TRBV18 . TGTGCCAGCTCACCTTCCAGGGGAGGATCACCCCTCCACTTT CASSPSRGGSPLHF